The 17 T cell receptor beta chains below come from one sample, sequenced in a study of blood T cell repertoires in COVID-19. Assay: immunoSEQ multiplex PCR; the TCRdb copy retains only in-frame clones and omits some. The profile shows 300,000 to 350,000 clones, nearly 90% of them singletons. The sequencing sample was made of peripheral blood. These receptor sequences come from a woman aged 35 to 49 with COVID-19, enrolled during active disease.

CDR3 protein: CASSTVLDGYNEQFF. The DNA for the CDR3 is TGTGCCAGCAGCACCGTTTTAGACGGGTACAATGAGCAGTTCTTC. V usage is TRBV7-8 and J usage is TRBJ2-1; D is uncertain. The CDR3 covers 15 residues. V lost 5 bases, J lost 4 bases, and 15 bases lay in between. Germline lookup yields CDR1 SGHVS and CDR2 FQNEAQ.

The rearrangement joins TRBV5-6 to TRBJ2-7, with 7 bases identical to TRBD1. This CDR3 spans 16 amino acids. Trimming took 3 bases from V and 2 from J; bases not matched to a gene: 11. Looked up from germline, CDR1 is SGHDT and CDR2 is YYEEEE. The CDR3 sequence is CASSSLRQGRAYEQYF. In nucleotides, the CDR3 is TGTGCCAGCAGCTCACTCAGACAGGGTCGCGCCTACGAGCAGTACTTC.

The chain is built from TRBV6-6 and TRBJ1-4; D gene ambiguous. Germline CDR1 reads MNHNY; CDR2 reads SVGAGI (reference sequence). The CDR3 covers 13 residues. V lost 5 bases and J 3 bases, leaving 7 bases between the germline ends. In DNA, the CDR3 is TGTGCCAGCAGTCGGAGGTCTAATGAAAAACTGTTTTTT. Translated, it gives CASSRRSNEKLFF.

This chain connects TRBV6-5 to TRBJ1-1; D gene ambiguous. Per germline, CDR1 MNHEY and CDR2 SVGAGI. The CDR3 is 13 residues long. Trimming stripped 6 bases from V and 6 bases from J, with 14 bases between. The CDR3 sequence is CASRRVIGAEAFF. The DNA for the CDR3 is TGTGCCAGCAGGAGGGTCATAGGCGCTGAAGCTTTCTTT.

This clone appeared a few times. V and J are TRBV5-8 and TRBJ1-5, with D perhaps matching TRBD1 (6 bases). The germline V gene encodes CDR1 SGHTS and CDR2 YDEGEE. With 4 bases removed from V and 4 bases from J, the gap between germline ends came to 15 bases. The length of the CDR3 is 15 residues. The CDR3 sequence is CASSRLQGTNQPQHF. DNA of the CDR3: TGTGCCAGCAGCCGACTACAGGGTACGAATCAGCCCCAGCATTTT.

The rearrangement joins TRBV5-1 to TRBJ1-1; D call uncertain. CDR1 SGHRS and CDR2 YFSETQ come from the germline V gene. V lost 0 bases, J lost 3 bases, and 9 bases lay in between. This CDR3 is 14 amino acids long. The CDR3 DNA follows: TGCGCCAGCAGCTTGGAGTACCGGGACACTGAAGCTTTCTTT. This codes for CASSLEYRDTEAFF.

Only one count was recorded for this clone. The CDR3 reads CASSFGTGTYEQYF. The CDR3 DNA reads TGTGCCAGCAGTTTCGGGACAGGGACCTACGAGCAGTACTTC. V and J are TRBV5-4 and TRBJ2-7; 9 nucleotides align to TRBD1. With 5 bases clipped from V and 2 bases from J, the junction kept 5 bases outside the gene matches. Germline CDR1 is SGHNT and CDR2 is YYREEE (reference sequence). CDR3 length: 14 amino acids.

The chain combines TRBV9 with TRBJ2-2, with 7 nucleotides matching TRBD2. V was clipped by 4 bases and J by 5 bases; unmatched bases: 14. This CDR3 region has 17 residues. CDR1 is SGDLS and CDR2 is YYNGEE in the germline V gene. The CDR3 sequence: CASSSQVGGPRTGELFF. The CDR3, as DNA: TGTGCCAGCAGCTCCCAGGTGGGAGGGCCTCGGACCGGGGAGCTGTTTTTT.

This chain uses TRBV6-2 or TRBV6-3 with TRBJ1-5; 7 nucleotides agree with TRBD1. J was trimmed by 7 bases and V by 5 bases; bases with no gene match: 8. The CDR3 runs to 14 residues. The germline gives CDR1 MNHEY, CDR2 SVGEGT. The CDR3 nucleotides are TGTGCCAGCAGTGCGGCTACAGGGGTACAGCCCCAGCATTTT. This codes for CASSAATGVQPQHF.

The J gene is TRBJ1-4, the V gene TRBV5-1, with D possibly TRBD1 on 5 matching bases. The CDR3 extends over 15 amino acids. V was shortened by 0 bases and J by 4 bases, with 10 bases between the two germline ends. Germline loops: CDR1 SGHRS, CDR2 YFSETQ. The CDR3 DNA follows: TGCGCCAGCAGCTTGGTGGGGCAACTTAATGAAAAACTGTTTTTT. As protein: CASSLVGQLNEKLFF.

The chain is built from TRBV18 and TRBJ1-5; tentative D call: TRBD1 (6 bases). V shed 3 bases and J shed 4 bases, with 13 bases lying between them. This CDR3 is 15 amino acids long. CDR1 KGHSH and CDR2 LQKENI come from the germline V gene. The chain's CDR3 is CASSPYGQTNQPQHF. The CDR3 DNA reads TGTGCCAGCTCACCCTATGGACAGACTAATCAGCCCCAGCATTTT.

The chain couples TRBV7-9 to TRBJ2-7, with TRBD1 matching over 7 bases. V was pared by 2 bases and J by 3 bases, with 7 bases of the junction left unmatched. This CDR3 contains 15 residues. Germline assignment: CDR1 SEHNR and CDR2 FQNEAQ (reference sequence). CDR3 coding DNA: TGTGCCAGCAGCTTACAAAGTCAGGGGGACTACGAGCAGTACTTC. Translated: CASSLQSQGDYEQYF.

This clone was found a few times. J is TRBJ2-7 and V is TRBV20-1; 9 bases are shared with TRBD1. J was trimmed by 2 bases and V by 3 bases; bases with no gene match: 11. This CDR3 has 16 residues. Per the germline V gene, CDR1 is DFQATT and CDR2 is SNEGSKA (reference sequence). Here the CDR3 reads CSASQAGTGRTYEQYF. The CDR3 region has the DNA TGCAGTGCTAGTCAGGCTGGGACAGGGCGAACCTACGAGCAGTACTTC.

The chain joins TRBV27 to TRBJ2-7; 11 nucleotides agree with TRBD1. Trimming cost V 2 bases and J 4 bases; bases outside gene matches: 1. The CDR3 extends over 14 amino acids. CDR1 MNHEY and CDR2 SMNVEV come from the germline V gene (reference sequence). The CDR3 is CASSLRDRGYEQYF. CDR3 DNA: TGTGCCAGCAGTTTACGGGACAGGGGGTACGAGCAGTACTTC.

Notes on this clone: Other DNA sequences from this sample encode an identical CDR3 as well. V is TRBV7-9 and J is TRBJ1-4, with D maybe TRBD1 (5 bases). V lost 5 bases and J lost 4, with 11 bases in between. Germline-derived CDR1 and CDR2 are SEHNR and FQNEAQ (reference sequence). CDR3 length: 14 residues. The CDR3 DNA sequence: TGTGCCAGCAGCCCCGGGCAGGGTAATGAAAAACTGTTTTTT. Its translation is CASSPGQGNEKLFF.

The chain joins TRBV21-1 to TRBJ1-1; the table's D call, TRBD1, has no DNA check behind it. TRBV21-1 is reported as a pseudogene. The CDR3 is 13 amino acids. The CDR3 region has the DNA TGTGCCAGCAGCAAAGGGCCGAACACTGAAGCTTTCTTT. Its protein is CASSKGPNTEAFF.

This chain uses TRBV20-1 with TRBJ1-5, with 10 bases that match TRBD1. This CDR3 has 14 residues. CDR1 is DFQATT and CDR2 is SNEGSKA in the germline V gene (reference sequence). V dropped 3 bases and J dropped 5; count of bases not matched to a gene: 4. The CDR3 DNA sequence: TGCAGTGCTAGTGGAGGGACAGGGGATCAGCCCCAGCATTTT. This gives the protein CSASGGTGDQPQHF.